Listed below are T cell receptor beta chains from one sample, sequenced in a study of OX40 agonist ivuxolimab in advanced cancers. Libraries were prepared by immunoSEQ multiplex PCR; TCRdb keeps only in-frame clonotypes and omits some of them. The sample has some 81,000 clones, approximately 83% seen once; the top ten hold roughly 2.1%. Source: CD4+ or CD8+ T cells sorted from blood, taken in a trial of the OX40 agonist ivuxolimab. The receptors here all came from an adult with an advanced solid tumor such as melanoma, head and neck, liver or kidney cancer. The CDR3 runs from the conserved cysteine through the conserved F or W. A D gene is named only where the DNA matches it firmly. The listing skips clone size in some rows; elsewhere it reads once, few, many or a size class.

TGTGCCAGCAGCTTGGGGACTAGCGGGGGCACGGAGACCCAGTACTTC,CASSLGTSGGTETQYF,TRBJ2-5,TRBD2,TRBV5-4,.
TGTGCCAGCAGCTTGGACAGGGGCGCGCCGGGCACTGAAGCTTTCTTT,CASSLDRGAPGTEAFF,TRBJ1-1,TRBD1,TRBV5-4,.
TGTGCCAGCAGCATTGGCACGACGAGTTCATATGGCTACACCTTC,CASSIGTTSSYGYTF,TRBJ1-2,.,TRBV5-6,.
TGTGCCAGCAGCTTGGGGGGGGCGAGGACAGATACGCAGTATTTT,CASSLGGARTDTQYF,TRBJ2-3,.,TRBV5-8,.
TGTGCCAGCAGCTTGTCGCTAGCGGGGGGGCAGGAGCAGTTCTTC,CASSLSLAGGQEQFF,TRBJ2-1,TRBD2,TRBV5-6,.
TGCGCCAGCAGCTTGGTGGGTGCAGGGGGAGGGAGCACTGAAGCTTTCTTT,CASSLVGAGGGSTEAFF,TRBJ1-1,TRBD1,TRBV5-1,.
TGTGCCAGCAGTTTACAGACAGGGGGCGGTGAAAAACTGTTTTTT,CASSLQTGGGEKLFF,TRBJ1-4,TRBD1,TRBV7-9,.
TGCAGCGTCGACACCTTAGCCAAAAACATTCAGTACTTC,CSVDTLAKNIQYF,TRBJ2-4,.,TRBV29-1,.
TGTGCCAGCTCCTCGGGACAGGGGATCTCTGAGCAGTTCTTC,CASSSGQGISEQFF,TRBJ2-1,TRBD1,TRBV27,.
TGCGCCAGCAGCTCGGGGACAGGGACAGGGGAGACCCAGTACTTC,CASSSGTGTGETQYF,TRBJ2-5,TRBD1,TRBV5-1,.
TGTGCCAGCAGTCCGGGACAGGGGAGGCGCAATTCACCCCTCCACTTT,CASSPGQGRRNSPLHF,TRBJ1-6,TRBD1,TRBV2,few
TGTGCCAGCAGACCATTTTCAGGGGAGAGCTCCTACGAGCAGTACTTC,CASRPFSGESSYEQYF,TRBJ2-7,.,TRBV5-4,.
TGTGCCAGCATGTGGGACGGGAGCTCCTACGAGCAGTACTTC,CASMWDGSSYEQYF,TRBJ2-7,.,TRBV2,.
TGTGCCAGCAGCCTCAAACTAGCGGGGGAGAGGGAGACCCAGTACTTC,CASSLKLAGERETQYF,TRBJ2-5,TRBD2,TRBV11-2,.
TGTGCCAGTAGTGCCGGGGACGACTATAGCAATCAGCCCCAGCATTTT,CASSAGDDYSNQPQHF,TRBJ1-5,.,TRBV19,.
TGTGCCAGCAGCTTAGGCCTAGTCTACAATGAGCAGTTCTTC,CASSLGLVYNEQFF,TRBJ2-1,.,TRBV7-2,.
TGTGCCAGCAGTTTTGGAGCAGGTGGGGGGTCCCCCGGGGAGCTGTTTTTT,CASSFGAGGGSPGELFF,TRBJ2-2,.,TRBV28,.
TGTGCCAGCAGCTTGTTTTTTATGAGCTACGAGCAGTACTTC,CASSLFFMSYEQYF,TRBJ2-7,.,TRBV5-6,.
TGTGCCAGCAGTGCCGACAGGGACGAGCAGTACTTC,CASSADRDEQYF,TRBJ2-7,TRBD1,TRBV28,.
TGCGCCAGCAGCCAAGACTTTTTCCGGCAGGGTATGTACACTGAAGCTTTCTTT,CASSQDFFRQGMYTEAFF,TRBJ1-1,.,TRBV4-1,.
TGTGCCAGCAGCTTGGCCGGGAGCGAGACCCAGTACTTC,CASSLAGSETQYF,TRBJ2-5,.,TRBV5-4,.
TGTGCCAGCCTCCAGCCCTTGGGGACTGAAGCTTTCTTT,CASLQPLGTEAFF,TRBJ1-1,.,TRBV6-5,.